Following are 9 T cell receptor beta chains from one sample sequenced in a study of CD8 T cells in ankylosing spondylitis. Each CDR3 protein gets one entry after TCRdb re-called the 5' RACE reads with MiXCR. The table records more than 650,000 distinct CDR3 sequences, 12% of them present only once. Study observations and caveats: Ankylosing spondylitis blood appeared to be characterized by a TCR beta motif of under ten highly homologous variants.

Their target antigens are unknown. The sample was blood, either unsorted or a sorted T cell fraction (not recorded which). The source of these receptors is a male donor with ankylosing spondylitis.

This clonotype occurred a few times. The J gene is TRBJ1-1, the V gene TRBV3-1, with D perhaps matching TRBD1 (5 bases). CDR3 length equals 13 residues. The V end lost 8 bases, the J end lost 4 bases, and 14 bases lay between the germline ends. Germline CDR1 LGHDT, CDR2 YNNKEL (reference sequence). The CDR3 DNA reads TGTGCCAGCTCCTGGGGGGATACCACTGAAGCTTTCTTT. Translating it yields CASSWGDTTEAFF.

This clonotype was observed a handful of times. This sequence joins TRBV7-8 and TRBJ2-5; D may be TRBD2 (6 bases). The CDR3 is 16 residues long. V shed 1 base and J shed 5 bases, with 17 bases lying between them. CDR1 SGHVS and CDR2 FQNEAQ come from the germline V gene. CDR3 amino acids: CASSLVGVREAETQYF. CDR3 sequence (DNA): TGTGCCAGCAGCTTAGTCGGAGTCAGGGAGGCCGAGACCCAGTACTTC.

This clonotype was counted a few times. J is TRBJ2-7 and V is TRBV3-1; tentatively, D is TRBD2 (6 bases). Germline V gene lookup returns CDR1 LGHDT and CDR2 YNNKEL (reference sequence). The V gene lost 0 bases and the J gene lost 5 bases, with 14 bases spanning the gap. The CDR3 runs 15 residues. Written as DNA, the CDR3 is TGTGCCAGCAGCCAAGATCCCAGGAGGGACCACGAGCAGTACTTC. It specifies CASSQDPRRDHEQYF.

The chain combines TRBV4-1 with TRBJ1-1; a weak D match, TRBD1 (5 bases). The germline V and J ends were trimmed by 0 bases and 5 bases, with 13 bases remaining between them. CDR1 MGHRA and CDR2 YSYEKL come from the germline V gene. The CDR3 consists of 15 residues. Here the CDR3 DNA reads TGCGCCAGCAGCCAAGATGGTCAGGGAAGGACTGAAGCTTTCTTT. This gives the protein CASSQDGQGRTEAFF.

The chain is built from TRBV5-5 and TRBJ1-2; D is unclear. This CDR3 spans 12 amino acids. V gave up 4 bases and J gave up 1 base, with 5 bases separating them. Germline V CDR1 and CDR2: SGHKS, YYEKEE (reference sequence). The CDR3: CASSKSNYGYTF. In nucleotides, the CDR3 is TGTGCCAGCAGCAAGAGTAACTATGGCTACACCTTC.

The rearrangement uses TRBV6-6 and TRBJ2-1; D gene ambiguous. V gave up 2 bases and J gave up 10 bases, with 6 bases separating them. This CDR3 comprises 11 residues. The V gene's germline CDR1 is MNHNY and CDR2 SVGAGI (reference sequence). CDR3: CASSYKGEQFF. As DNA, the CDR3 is TGTGCCAGCAGTTACAAGGGAGAGCAGTTCTTC.

In nucleotides, the CDR3 is TGCAGTGCTTCTAACCACCAGGGACTAGCGCCGACCAACAATGAGCAGTTCTTC. This sequence encodes CSASNHQGLAPTNNEQFF. The V and J genes are TRBV20-1 and TRBJ2-1; 10 nucleotides line up with TRBD2. With V trimmed by 5 bases and J by 5 bases, 18 bases remained unmatched. Germline V gives CDR1 DFQATT, CDR2 SNEGSKA (reference sequence). The CDR3 length is 18 residues.

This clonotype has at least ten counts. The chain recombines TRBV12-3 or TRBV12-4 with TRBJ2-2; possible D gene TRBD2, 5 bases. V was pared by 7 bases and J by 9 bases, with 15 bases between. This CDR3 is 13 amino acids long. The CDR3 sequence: CASTFDGVRELFF. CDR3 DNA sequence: TGTGCCAGCACCTTCGACGGGGTGAGGGAGCTGTTTTTT.

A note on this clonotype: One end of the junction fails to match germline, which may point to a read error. The CDR3 is CASSPDGFNQPPHF. CDR3 sequence (DNA): TGTGCCAGCAGTCCGGACGGATTCAATCAGCCCCCGCATTTT. This sequence joins TRBV12-3 or TRBV12-4 and TRBJ1-5; D is unclear. This CDR3 is 14 amino acids long.